The 6 T cell receptor beta chains given below trace back to one sample, sequenced in a study of blood T cell repertoires in COVID-19 (TCRdb year 2020). To prepare the library, the immunoSEQ multiplex PCR assay was applied. In its TCRdb copy, this immuneACCESS table keeps in-frame sequences only and misses some clones. Where compared with another copy, unresolved V genes explain less than half of these, and the others have no known cause. This sample gives some 22,000 clones in total; 80% to 90% of them show up just once. The ten largest account for around 18% of the sample. Sequencing input: peripheral blood. These receptors were collected from a woman of 80 years or more with acute or convalescent COVID-19.

The V call is TRBV7-2, the J call TRBJ2-5, with TRBD2 matching over 7 bases. CDR1 SGHTA and CDR2 FQGNSA come from the germline V gene. J was trimmed by 2 bases and V by 0 bases; bases with no gene match: 6. This CDR3 spans 16 amino acids. CDR3 sequence (DNA): TGTGCCAGCAGCTTAGCGGGGGGGAGATTGCAAGAGACCCAGTACTTC. Its protein is CASSLAGGRLQETQYF.

The chain carries TRBV24-1 and TRBJ2-5, with D tentatively TRBD1 (6 bases). The CDR3 consists of 17 residues. CDR1 is KGHDR, CDR2 SFDVKD, per germline. Trimming stripped 7 bases from V and 2 bases from J, with 22 bases between. The CDR3 DNA sequence: TGTGCCACCAGGCCCGGGACACTTTTCGGCGGTCAAGAGACCCAGTACTTC. Protein product: CATRPGTLFGGQETQYF.

This sequence joins TRBV6-5 and TRBJ1-1, with 10 nucleotides matching TRBD1. Trimming cost V 0 bases and J 5 bases; bases outside gene matches: 3. This CDR3 is 15 amino acids long. Germline V gene lookup returns CDR1 MNHEY and CDR2 SVGAGI. CDR3 bases: TGTGCCAGCAGTTACTCGGGACAGGGGAGGACTGAAGCTTTCTTT. It specifies CASSYSGQGRTEAFF.

This sequence joins TRBV6-5 and TRBJ2-7; 9 positions match TRBD1. V dropped 0 bases and J dropped 2; count of bases not matched to a gene: 5. Germline V CDR1 and CDR2: MNHEY, SVGAGI. The CDR3 extends over 16 amino acids. CDR3 sequence reads: CASSYSVGQGTYEQYF. The CDR3, as DNA: TGTGCCAGCAGTTACTCAGTGGGACAGGGAACCTACGAGCAGTACTTC.

The rearrangement uses TRBV30 and TRBJ1-3; D is ambiguous. V lost 3 bases, J lost 0 bases, and 6 bases lay in between. Germline V lookup: CDR1 GTSNPN, CDR2 SVGIG (reference sequence). The CDR3 is 13 amino acids. The CDR3 region is CAWRPNSGNTIYF. The CDR3 coding sequence is TGTGCCTGGAGGCCTAACTCTGGAAACACCATATATTTT.

DNA of the CDR3: TGCGCCAGCAGTTTTGCGGGACTGAGCGCCCACGAGCAGTACTTC. Amino acid sequence: CASSFAGLSAHEQYF. J is TRBJ2-7 and V is TRBV5-1, with D possibly matching TRBD2 (6 bases). V was shortened by 5 bases and J by 5 bases, with 20 bases between the two germline ends. Germline loops: CDR1 SGHRS, CDR2 YFSETQ. The CDR3 contains 15 residues.